This TCR beta chain was captured in a study of PD-L1 blockade in urothelial cancer. As for the study in general: Males with urothelial cancer arising in the bladder constituted about 90% of the roughly 30 patients.

TCRdb keeps only in-frame clones here, not all; method: immunoSEQ multiplex PCR. The sample records 50,000 to 60,000 clones, 84% being singletons. The CDR3 totals 15 residues. The V and J ends lost 2 bases and 4 bases, in that order; junction bases with no gene match: 7. Germline V CDR1 and CDR2: WNHNN, SYGVQD (reference sequence). The receptor was derived from a man aged 35-49 years with urothelial cancer. Sequences were derived from PBMCs, sampled around atezolizumab (anti-PD-L1) treatment. The gene calls are TRBV10-1 and TRBJ1-1, with 7 bases lining up with TRBD1. CDR3 sequence (DNA): TGCGCCAGCAGTGAGAGAAGGGGGCGCGGCACTGAAGCTTTCTTT. Translation gives CASSERRGRGTEAFF.